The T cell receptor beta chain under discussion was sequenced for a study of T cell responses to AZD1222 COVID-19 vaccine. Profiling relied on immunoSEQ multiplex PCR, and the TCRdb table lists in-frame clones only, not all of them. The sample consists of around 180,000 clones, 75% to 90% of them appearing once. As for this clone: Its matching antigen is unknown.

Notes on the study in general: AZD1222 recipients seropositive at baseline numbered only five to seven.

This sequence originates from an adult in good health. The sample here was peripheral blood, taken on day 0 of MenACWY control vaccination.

The CDR3 bases are TGTGCCACCAGCCCGGACAGCTCCTACGAGCAGTACTTC. The encoded protein is CATSPDSSYEQYF. The V gene is TRBV24-1, the J gene TRBJ2-7; perhaps TRBD1 as D (6 bases). This CDR3 comprises 13 residues. V was shortened by 7 bases and J by 0 bases, with 9 bases between the two germline ends. The germline V gene encodes CDR1 KGHDR and CDR2 SFDVKD.